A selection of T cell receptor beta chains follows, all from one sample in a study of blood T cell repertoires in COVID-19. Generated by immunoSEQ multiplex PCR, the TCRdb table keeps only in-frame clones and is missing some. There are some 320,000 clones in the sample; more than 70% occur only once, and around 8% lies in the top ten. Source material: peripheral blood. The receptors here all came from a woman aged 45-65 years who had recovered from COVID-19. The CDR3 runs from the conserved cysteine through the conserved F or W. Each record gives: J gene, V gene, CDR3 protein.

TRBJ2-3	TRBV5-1	CASSPSSWPQYF
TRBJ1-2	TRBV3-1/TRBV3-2	CASSHGGSGYTF
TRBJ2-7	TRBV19	CASRGRNEQYF
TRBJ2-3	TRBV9	CASSVEDSLLDTQYF
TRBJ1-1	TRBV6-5	CASSYSLQGNTEAFF
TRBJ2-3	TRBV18	CASSRSADSSTDTQYF
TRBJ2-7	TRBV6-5	CASSSDSGGLFYEQYF
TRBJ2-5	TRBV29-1	CSGRDSVFLEETQYF
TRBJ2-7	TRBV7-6	CASSLAYGRTGREQYF
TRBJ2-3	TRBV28	CASSPGWDTQYF
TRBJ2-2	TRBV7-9	CASSEDFTGELFF
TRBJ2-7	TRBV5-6	CASSLAGRYEQYF
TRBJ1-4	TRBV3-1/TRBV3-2	CASSQDPMTAGYEKLFF
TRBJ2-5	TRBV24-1	CATSNLETQYF
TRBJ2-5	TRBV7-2	CASSLELLLETQYF
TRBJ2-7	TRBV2	CASSAVYGASEQYF
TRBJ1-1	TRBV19	CASKRRLTANSYTEAFF
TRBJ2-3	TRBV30	CAWGGTVSTDTQYF
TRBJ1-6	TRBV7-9	CASSQTGMSSPLHF
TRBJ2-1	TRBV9	CASSVEGLAGLYNEQFF
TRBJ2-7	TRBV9	CASSPRLAGHSYEQYF
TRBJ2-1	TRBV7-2	CASSYGGGDEQFF
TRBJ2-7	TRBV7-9	CASSPQGVGGEQYF
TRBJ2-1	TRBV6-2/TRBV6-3	CASSLLAPSSYNEQFF
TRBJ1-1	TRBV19	CASSPDRGLTEAFF
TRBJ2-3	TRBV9	CASSPIGGVADTQYF
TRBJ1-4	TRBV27	CASSPRDRGNEKLFF
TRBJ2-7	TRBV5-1	CASSPVGRRTSGEDYEQYF
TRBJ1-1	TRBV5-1	CASSLAGTGFAEAFF
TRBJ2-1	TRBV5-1	CASSWDSTHGNEQFF
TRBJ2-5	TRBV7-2	CASSKGLALETQYF
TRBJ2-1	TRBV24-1	CATRASGGNEQFF
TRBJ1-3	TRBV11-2	CASGPDETGNTIYF
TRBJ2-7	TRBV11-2	CASSLHRGVSQYF
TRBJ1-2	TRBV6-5	CASSQGRGGYGYTF
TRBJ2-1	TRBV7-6	CASSRDFQRYNEQFF
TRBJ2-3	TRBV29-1	CSVDTPGTDTQYF
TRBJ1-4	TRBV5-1	CASSSGQNHVYEKLFF
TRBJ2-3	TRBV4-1	CASAEGLAPGDTQYF
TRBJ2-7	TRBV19	CASSITSGGDEQYF
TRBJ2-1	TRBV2	CASAADKKQFF
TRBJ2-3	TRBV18	CASSSLAVGPDTQYF
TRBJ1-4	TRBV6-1	CASSEGVTLFF
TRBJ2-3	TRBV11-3	CASSQGTSSTDTQYF
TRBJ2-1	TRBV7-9	CASSSPRGGGDNEQFF
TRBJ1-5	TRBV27	CASSLSTGANQPQHF
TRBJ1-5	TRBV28	CASMEGGQPQHF
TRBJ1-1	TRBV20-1	CSAYFRPEAFF
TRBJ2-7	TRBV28	CASSPRLAGAYEQYF
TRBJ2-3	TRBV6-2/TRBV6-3	CASSNGGESTDTQYF